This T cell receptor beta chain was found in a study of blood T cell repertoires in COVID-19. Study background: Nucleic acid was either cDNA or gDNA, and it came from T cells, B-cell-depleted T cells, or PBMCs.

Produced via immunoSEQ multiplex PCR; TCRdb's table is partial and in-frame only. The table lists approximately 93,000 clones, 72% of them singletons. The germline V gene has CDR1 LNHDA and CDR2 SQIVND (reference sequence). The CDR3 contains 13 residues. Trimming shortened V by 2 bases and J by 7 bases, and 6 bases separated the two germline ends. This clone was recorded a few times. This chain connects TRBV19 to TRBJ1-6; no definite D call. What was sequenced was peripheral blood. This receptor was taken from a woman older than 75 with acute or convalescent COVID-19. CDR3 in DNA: TGTGCCAGTAGTATAACTAGGAATTCACCCCTCCACTTT. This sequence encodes CASSITRNSPLHF.